This record covers a single T cell receptor (beta chain). Cohort 3 donors counted as recovered after two negative PCRs, clearance, or resolved symptoms. Libraries were prepared by immunoSEQ multiplex PCR; TCRdb keeps only in-frame clonotypes and omits some of them. The sample has 140,000 to 150,000 clones, approximately 80% seen once. This entry is derived from a study of blood T cell repertoires in COVID-19. The length of the CDR3 is 15 residues. Per germline, CDR1 ENHRY and CDR2 SYGVKD. Trimming took 4 bases from V and 8 from J; bases not matched to a gene: 8. Sample: PBMCs or T cells enriched from blood (not recorded which). The source is a woman aged 45-59 years who had recovered from COVID-19. The V and J genes are TRBV10-3 and TRBJ2-1; 10 bases match TRBD2. CDR3 sequence reads: CAISASGGAGDEQFF. CDR3 DNA: TGTGCCATCAGTGCGAGCGGGGGGGCTGGTGATGAGCAGTTCTTC.